This T cell receptor beta chain was identified in a study of blood T cell repertoires in COVID-19. About the research overall: Researchers got acute and convalescent COVID-19 samples from the United States, Italy and Spain. PBMCs, B-cell-depleted T cells, or T cells provided the cDNA or gDNA that made up the material.

Study processing details: Counts of nucleated cells, estimated from reference gene primer amplification, were obtained. TCRdb's table, derived via immunoSEQ multiplex PCR, lists solely in-frame clones and lacks some. The V and J calls and clone size are taken from that table; D and trimming were inferred from the DNA. The data contain about 250,000 clones, 89% of them seen just once; the ten biggest clones take up 3.5% to 5%. V was pared by 5 bases and J by 8 bases, with 13 bases between. CDR3 length equals 13 residues. The sample consisted of peripheral blood. This sequence joins TRBV12-3 or TRBV12-4 and TRBJ1-3; no clear D. The source of this sequence is a middle-aged woman who had recovered from COVID-19. This CDR3 is CASSLILEDTIYF. The CDR3, as DNA: TGTGCCAGCAGTCTCATCCTAGAGGACACCATATATTTT.